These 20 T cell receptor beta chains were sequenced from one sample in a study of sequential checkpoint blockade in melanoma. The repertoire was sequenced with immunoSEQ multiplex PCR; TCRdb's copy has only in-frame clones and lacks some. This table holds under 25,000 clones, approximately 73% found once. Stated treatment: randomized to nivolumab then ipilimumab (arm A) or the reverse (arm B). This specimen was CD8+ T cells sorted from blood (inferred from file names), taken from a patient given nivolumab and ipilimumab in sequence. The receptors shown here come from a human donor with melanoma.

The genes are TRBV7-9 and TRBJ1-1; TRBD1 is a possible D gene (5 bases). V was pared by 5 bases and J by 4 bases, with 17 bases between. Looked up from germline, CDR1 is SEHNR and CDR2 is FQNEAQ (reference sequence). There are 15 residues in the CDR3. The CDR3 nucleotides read TGTGCCAGCAGCCTTATAGCAGGGCATGTCACTGAAGCTTTCTTT. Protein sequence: CASSLIAGHVTEAFF.

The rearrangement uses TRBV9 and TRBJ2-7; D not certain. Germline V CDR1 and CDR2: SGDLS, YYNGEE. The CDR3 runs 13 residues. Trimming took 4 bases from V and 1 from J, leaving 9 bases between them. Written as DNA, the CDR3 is TGTGCCAGCAGCCCCGGGTCTTCCTACGAGCAGTACTTC. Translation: CASSPGSSYEQYF. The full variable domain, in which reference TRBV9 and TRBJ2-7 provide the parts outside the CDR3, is DSGVTQTPKHLITATGQRVTLRCSPRSGDLSVYWYQQSLDQGLQFLIQYYNGEERAKGNILERFSAQQFPDLHSELNLSSLELGDSALYFCASSPGSSYEQYFGPGTRLTVT.

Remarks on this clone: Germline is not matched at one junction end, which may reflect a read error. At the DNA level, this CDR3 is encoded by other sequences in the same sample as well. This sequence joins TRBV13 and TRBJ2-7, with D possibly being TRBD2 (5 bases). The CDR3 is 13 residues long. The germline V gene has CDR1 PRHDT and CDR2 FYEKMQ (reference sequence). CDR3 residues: CASSGRISIEQYF. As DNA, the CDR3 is TGCGCCAGCAGCGGCAGGATTAGTATCGAGCAGTACTTC.

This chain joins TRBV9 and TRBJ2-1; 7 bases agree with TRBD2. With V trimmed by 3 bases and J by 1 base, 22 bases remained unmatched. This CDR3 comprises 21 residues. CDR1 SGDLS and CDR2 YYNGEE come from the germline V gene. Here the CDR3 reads CASSAEGGPTPFRRSYNEQFF. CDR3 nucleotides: TGTGCCAGCAGCGCCGAGGGAGGGCCTACCCCCTTCCGCAGGTCCTACAATGAGCAGTTCTTC.

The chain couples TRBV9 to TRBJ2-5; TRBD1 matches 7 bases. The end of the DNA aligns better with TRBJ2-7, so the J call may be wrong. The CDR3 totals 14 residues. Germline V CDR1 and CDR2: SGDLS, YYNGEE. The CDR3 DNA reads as TGTGCCAGCAGCGTATACAGGGGCGGCTACGAGCAGTACTTC. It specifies CASSVYRGGYEQYF.

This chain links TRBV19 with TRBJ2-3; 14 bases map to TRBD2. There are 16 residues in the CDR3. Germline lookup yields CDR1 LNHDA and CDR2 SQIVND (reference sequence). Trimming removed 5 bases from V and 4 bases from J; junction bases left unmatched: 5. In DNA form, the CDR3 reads TGTGCCAGTAGTGTGCGACTAGCGGGAGGGCCAGATACGCAGTATTTT. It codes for CASSVRLAGGPDTQYF.

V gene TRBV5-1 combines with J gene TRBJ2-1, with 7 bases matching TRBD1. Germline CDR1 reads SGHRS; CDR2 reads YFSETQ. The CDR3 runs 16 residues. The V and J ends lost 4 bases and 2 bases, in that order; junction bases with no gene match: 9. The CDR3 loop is CASSPTGQKTYNEQFF. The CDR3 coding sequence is TGCGCCAGCAGCCCCACGGGACAGAAGACCTACAATGAGCAGTTCTTC. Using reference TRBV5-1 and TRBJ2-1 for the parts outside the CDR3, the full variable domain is KAGVTQTPRYLIKTRGQQVTLSCSPISGHRSVSWYQQTPGQGLQFLFEYFSETQRNKGNFPGRFSGRQFSNSRSEMNVSTLELGDSALYLCASSPTGQKTYNEQFFGPGTRLTVL.

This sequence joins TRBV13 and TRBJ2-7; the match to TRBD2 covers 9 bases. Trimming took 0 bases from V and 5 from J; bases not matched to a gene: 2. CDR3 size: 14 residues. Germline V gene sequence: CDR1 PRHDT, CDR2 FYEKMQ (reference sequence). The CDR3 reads CASSLGASGNEQYF. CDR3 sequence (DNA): TGTGCCAGCAGCTTAGGGGCTAGCGGGAACGAGCAGTACTTC.

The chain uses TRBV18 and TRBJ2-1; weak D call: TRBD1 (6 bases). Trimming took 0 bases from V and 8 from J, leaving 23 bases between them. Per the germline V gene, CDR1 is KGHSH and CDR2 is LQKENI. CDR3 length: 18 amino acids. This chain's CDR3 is CASSPPDYREGGMHEQFF. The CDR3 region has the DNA TGTGCCAGCTCACCACCTGACTACAGGGAAGGGGGTATGCATGAGCAGTTCTTC.

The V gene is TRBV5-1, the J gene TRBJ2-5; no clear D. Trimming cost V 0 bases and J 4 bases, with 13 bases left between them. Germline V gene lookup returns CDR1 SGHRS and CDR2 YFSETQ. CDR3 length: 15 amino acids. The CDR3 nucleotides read TGCGCCAGCAGCTTGGCGGGTATGGGTATAGAGACCCAGTACTTC. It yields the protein CASSLAGMGIETQYF.

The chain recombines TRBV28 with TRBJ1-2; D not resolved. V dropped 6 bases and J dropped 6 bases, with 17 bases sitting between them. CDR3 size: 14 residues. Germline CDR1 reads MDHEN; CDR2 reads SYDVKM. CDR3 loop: CASRRELLNDGYTF. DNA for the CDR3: TGTGCCAGCAGAAGGGAGCTACTCAACGATGGCTACACCTTC.

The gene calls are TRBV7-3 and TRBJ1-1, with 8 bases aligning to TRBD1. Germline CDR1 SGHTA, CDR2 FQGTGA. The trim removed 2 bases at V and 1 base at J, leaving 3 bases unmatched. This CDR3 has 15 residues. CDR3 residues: CASSLVGQGNTEAFF. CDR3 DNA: TGTGCCAGCAGCTTAGTAGGACAGGGGAACACTGAAGCTTTCTTT.

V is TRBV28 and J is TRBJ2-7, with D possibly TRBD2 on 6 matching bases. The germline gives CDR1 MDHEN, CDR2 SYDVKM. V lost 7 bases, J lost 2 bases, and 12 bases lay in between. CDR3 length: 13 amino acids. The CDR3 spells CASIPPGAYEQYF. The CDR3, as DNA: TGTGCCAGCATACCCCCGGGAGCCTACGAGCAGTACTTC.

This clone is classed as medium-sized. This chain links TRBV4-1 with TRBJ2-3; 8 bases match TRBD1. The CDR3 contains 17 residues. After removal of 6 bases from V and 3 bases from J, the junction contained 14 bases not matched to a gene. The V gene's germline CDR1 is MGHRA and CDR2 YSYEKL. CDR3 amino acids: CASRPGGAVKETDTQYF. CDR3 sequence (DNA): TGCGCCAGCAGACCAGGGGGCGCGGTGAAGGAGACAGATACGCAGTATTTT.

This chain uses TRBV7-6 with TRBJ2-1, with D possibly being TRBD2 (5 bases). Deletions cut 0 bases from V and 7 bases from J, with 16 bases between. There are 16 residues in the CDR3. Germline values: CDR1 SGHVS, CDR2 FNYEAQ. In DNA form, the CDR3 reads TGTGCCAGCAGCTTAGCTTATATGGAGGTTTCAAATGAGCAGTTCTTC. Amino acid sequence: CASSLAYMEVSNEQFF.

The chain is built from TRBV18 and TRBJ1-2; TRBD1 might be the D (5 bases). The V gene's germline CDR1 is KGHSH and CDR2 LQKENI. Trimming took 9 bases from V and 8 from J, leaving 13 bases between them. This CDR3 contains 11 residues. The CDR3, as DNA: TGTGCCAGTTTGGCGACAGAAGGCTACACCTTC. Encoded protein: CASLATEGYTF. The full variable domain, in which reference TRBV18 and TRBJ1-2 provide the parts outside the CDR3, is NAGVMQNPRHLVRRRGQEARLRCSPMKGHSHVYWYRQLPEEGLKFMVYLQKENIIDESGMPKERFSAEFPKEGPSILRIQQVVRGDSAAYFCASLATEGYTFGSGTRLTVV.

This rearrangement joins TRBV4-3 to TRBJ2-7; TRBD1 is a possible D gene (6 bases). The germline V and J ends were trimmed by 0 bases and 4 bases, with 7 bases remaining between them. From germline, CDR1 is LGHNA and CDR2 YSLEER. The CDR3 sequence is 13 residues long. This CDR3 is CASSQEQGYEQYF. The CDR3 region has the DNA TGCGCCAGCAGCCAAGAACAGGGTTACGAGCAGTACTTC.

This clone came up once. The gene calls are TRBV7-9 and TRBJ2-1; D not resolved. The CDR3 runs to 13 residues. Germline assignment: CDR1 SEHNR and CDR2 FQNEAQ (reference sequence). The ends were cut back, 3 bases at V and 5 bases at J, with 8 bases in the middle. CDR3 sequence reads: CASSFPPNNEQFF. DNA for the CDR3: TGTGCCAGCAGCTTCCCCCCCAACAATGAGCAGTTCTTC.

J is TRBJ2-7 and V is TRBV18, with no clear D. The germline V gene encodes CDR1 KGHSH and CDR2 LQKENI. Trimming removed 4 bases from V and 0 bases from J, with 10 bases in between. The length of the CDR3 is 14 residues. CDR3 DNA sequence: TGTGCCAGCTCACGAACCCGCGACTCCTACGAGCAGTACTTC. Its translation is CASSRTRDSYEQYF.

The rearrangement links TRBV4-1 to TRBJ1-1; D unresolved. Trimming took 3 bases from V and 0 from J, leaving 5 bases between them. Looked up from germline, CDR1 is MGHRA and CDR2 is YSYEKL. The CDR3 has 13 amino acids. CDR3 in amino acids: CASSHGMNTEAFF. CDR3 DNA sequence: TGCGCCAGCAGCCACGGGATGAACACTGAAGCTTTCTTT.